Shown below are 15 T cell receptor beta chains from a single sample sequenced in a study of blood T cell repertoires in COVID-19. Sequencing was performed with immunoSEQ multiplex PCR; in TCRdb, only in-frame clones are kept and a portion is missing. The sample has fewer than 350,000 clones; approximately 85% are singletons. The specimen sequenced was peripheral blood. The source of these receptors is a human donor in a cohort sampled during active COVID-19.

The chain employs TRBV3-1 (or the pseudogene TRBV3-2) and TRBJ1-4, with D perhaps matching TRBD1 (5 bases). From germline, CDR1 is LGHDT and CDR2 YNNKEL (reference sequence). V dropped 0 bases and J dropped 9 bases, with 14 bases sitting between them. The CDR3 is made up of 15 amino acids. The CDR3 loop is CASSQEDQGFKKLFF. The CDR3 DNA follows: TGTGCCAGCAGCCAAGAGGACCAGGGCTTTAAAAAACTGTTTTTT.

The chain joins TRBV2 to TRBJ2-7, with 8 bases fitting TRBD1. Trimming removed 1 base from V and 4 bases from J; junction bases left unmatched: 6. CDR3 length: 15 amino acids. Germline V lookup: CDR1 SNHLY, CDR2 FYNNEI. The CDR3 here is CASSEGTGRGYEQYF. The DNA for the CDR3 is TGTGCCAGCAGTGAAGGGACAGGGCGAGGGTACGAGCAGTACTTC.

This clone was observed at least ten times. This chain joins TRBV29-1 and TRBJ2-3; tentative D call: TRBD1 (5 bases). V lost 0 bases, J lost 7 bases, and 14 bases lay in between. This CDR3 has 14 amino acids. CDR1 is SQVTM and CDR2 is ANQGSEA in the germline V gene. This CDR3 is CSVEEGPSTYTQYF. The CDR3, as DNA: TGCAGCGTTGAAGAGGGGCCTTCTACATATACGCAGTATTTT.

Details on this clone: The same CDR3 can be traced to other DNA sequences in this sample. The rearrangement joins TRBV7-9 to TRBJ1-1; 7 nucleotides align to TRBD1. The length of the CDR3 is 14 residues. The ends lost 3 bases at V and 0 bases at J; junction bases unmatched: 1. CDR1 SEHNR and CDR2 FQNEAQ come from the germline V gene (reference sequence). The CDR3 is CASSLGQMNTEAFF. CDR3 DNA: TGTGCCAGCAGCTTGGGACAGATGAACACTGAAGCTTTCTTT.

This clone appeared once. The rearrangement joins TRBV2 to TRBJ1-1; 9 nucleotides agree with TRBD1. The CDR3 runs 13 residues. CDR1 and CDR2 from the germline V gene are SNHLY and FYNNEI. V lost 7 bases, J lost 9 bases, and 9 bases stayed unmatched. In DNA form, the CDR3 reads TGTGCCAGCATCCCACCCGGGACAGGGAAAGCTTTCTTT. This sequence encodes CASIPPGTGKAFF.

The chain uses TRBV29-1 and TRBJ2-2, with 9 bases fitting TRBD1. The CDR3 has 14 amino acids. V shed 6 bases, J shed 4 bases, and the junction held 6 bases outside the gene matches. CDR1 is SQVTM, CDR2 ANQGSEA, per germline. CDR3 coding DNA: TGCAGCGTGGGACAGGGTGTGGTCACCGGGGAGCTGTTTTTT. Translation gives CSVGQGVVTGELFF.

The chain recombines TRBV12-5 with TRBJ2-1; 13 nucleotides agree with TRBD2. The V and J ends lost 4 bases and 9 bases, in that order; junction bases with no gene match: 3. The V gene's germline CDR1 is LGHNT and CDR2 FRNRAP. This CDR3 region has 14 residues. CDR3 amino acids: CASGSGLAGTEQFF. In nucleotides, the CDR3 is TGTGCTAGTGGTTCGGGACTAGCGGGGACTGAGCAGTTCTTC. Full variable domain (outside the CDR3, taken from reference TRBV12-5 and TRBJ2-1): DARVTQTPRHKVTEMGQEVTMRCQPILGHNTVFWYRQTMMQGLELLAYFRNRAPLDDSGMPKDRFSAEMPDATLATLKIQPSEPRDSAVYFCASGSGLAGTEQFFGPGTRLTVL.

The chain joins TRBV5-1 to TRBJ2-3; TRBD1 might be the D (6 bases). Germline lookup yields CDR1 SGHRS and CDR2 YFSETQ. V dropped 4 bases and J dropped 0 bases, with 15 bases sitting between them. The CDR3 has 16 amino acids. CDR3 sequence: CASSEWTVSSTDTQYF. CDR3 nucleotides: TGCGCCAGCAGCGAGTGGACAGTCTCGAGCACAGATACGCAGTATTTT.

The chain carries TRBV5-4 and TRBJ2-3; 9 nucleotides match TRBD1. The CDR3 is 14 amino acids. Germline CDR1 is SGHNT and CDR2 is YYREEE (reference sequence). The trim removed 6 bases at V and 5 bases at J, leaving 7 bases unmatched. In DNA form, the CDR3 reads TGTGCCAGCAAAGGACAGGGGAGACTAGATACGCAGTATTTT. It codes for CASKGQGRLDTQYF. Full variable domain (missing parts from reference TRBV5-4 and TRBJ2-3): ETGVTQSPTHLIKTRGQQVTLRCSSQSGHNTVSWYQQALGQGPQFIFQYYREEENGRGNFPPRFSGLQFPNYSSELNVNALELDDSALYLCASKGQGRLDTQYFGPGTRLTVL.

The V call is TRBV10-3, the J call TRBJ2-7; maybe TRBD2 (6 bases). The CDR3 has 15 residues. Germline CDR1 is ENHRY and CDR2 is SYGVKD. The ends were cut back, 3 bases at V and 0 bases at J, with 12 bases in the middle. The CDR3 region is CAISDGELASYEQYF. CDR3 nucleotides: TGTGCCATCAGTGATGGGGAACTAGCCTCCTACGAGCAGTACTTC.

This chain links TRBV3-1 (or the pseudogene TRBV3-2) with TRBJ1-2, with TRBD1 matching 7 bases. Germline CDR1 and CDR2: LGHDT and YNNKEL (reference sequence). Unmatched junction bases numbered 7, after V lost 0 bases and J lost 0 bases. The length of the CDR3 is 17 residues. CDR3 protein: CASSQESRDRSNYGYTF. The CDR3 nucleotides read TGTGCCAGCAGCCAAGAGAGCCGGGACAGATCTAACTATGGCTACACCTTC.

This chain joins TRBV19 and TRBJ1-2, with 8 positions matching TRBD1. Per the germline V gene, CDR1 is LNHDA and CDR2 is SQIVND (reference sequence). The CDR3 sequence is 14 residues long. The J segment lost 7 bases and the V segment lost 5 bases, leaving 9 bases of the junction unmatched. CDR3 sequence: CASSVTGGHGGYTF. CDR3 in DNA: TGTGCCAGTAGTGTCACAGGGGGTCACGGTGGCTACACCTTC. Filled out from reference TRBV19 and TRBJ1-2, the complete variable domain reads DGGITQSPKYLFRKEGQNVTLSCEQNLNHDAMYWYRQDPGQGLRLIYYSQIVNDFQKGDIAEGYSVSREKKESFPLTVTSAQKNPTAFYLCASSVTGGHGGYTFGSGTRLTVV.

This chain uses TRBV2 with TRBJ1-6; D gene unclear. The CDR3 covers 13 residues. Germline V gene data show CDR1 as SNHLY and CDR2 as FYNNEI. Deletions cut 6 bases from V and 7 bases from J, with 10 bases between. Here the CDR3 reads CASRERENSPLHF. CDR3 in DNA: TGTGCCAGCAGGGAGCGCGAGAATTCACCCCTCCACTTT.

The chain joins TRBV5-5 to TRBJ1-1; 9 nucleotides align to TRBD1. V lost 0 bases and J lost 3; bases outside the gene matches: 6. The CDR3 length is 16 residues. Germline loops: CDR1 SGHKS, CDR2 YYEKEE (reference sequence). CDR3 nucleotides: TGTGCCAGCAGCTTGGGGCCGGGACAGGGAGACACTGAAGCTTTCTTT. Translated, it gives CASSLGPGQGDTEAFF.

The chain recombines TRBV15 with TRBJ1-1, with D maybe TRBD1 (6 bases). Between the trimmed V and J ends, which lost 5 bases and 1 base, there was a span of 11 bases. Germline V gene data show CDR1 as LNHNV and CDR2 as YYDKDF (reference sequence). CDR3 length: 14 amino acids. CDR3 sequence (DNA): TGTGCCACCAGCTACCGACAGGAGAACACTGAAGCTTTCTTT. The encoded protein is CATSYRQENTEAFF.